One and the same sample provided the 18 T cell receptor beta chains below, sequenced in a study of blood T cells in healthy people across ages (dated by TCRdb to about 2015). Libraries came from 5' RACE. TCRdb names Illumina HiSeq 2500 as the instrument used. The second PCR ran for about 6 to 12 cycles and used a J-beta primer mix along with a sample-barcoded 5' primer. TCRdb trimmed public reads at Q25 via fastp, called clones via MiXCR and kept in-frame beta chains. Every CDR3 protein is listed once, alongside the most common genes and DNA of its rows. The sample contains about 1.6 million distinct CDR3 sequences, about 31% of them found a single time. The ten most abundant clones make up 10% to 12% of the sample. Sequences were obtained from blood. The receptors stem from a woman under 40 in good health.

The CDR3 sequence is CSARALTSGRDNEQFF. The CDR3 nucleotides are TGCAGTGCTAGAGCTTTGACTAGCGGGAGGGACAATGAGCAGTTCTTC. The J gene is TRBJ2-1, the V gene TRBV20-1; the match to TRBD2 covers 14 bases. Germline CDR1 reads DFQATT; CDR2 reads SNEGSKA (reference sequence). CDR3 size: 16 residues. Trimming removed 1 base from V and 5 bases from J; junction bases left unmatched: 4.

Worth noting for this clonotype: The junction departs from the called germline gene at one end, perhaps through a read error. The genes are TRBV7-8 and TRBJ2-1, with D perhaps TRBD1 or TRBD2 (5 bases each). This CDR3 spans 15 amino acids. CDR1 and CDR2 from the germline V gene are SGHVS and FQNEAQ. The chain's CDR3 is CASSMPSGTYDEQFF. For the CDR3, the DNA is TGTGCCAGCAGTATGCCCAGTGGGACCTACGATGAGCAGTTCTTC.

The chain carries TRBV18 and TRBJ2-3; D gene uncertain. Germline CDR1 KGHSH, CDR2 LQKENI. Trimming cost V 1 base and J 2 bases, with 10 bases left between them. The CDR3 has 15 residues. CDR3 DNA sequence: TGTGCCAGCTCACCACTATTACAGCTCACAGATACGCAGTATTTT. Translated: CASSPLLQLTDTQYF.

The V gene is TRBV6-1, the J gene TRBJ2-7, with TRBD1 matching 10 bases. CDR1 is MNHNS, CDR2 SASEGT, per germline. V trimming: 4 bases; J trimming: 2 bases; junction bases outside the gene matches: 5. The CDR3 is 15 residues long. This chain's CDR3 is CASSGQGATTYEQYF. CDR3 in DNA: TGTGCCAGCAGTGGACAGGGGGCTACGACCTACGAGCAGTACTTC.

J is TRBJ2-2 and V is TRBV18, with D hard to call. Between the trimmed V and J ends, which lost 0 bases and 0 bases, there was a span of 14 bases. The CDR3 consists of 18 residues. CDR1 is KGHSH and CDR2 is LQKENI in the germline V gene. The CDR3, as DNA: TGTGCCAGCTCACCACCGATCGCCAGCCCGACGAACACCGGGGAGCTGTTTTTT. Translation gives CASSPPIASPTNTGELFF.

This chain connects TRBV6-1 to TRBJ2-1; 15 nucleotides match TRBD2. The CDR3 is made up of 16 amino acids. Trimming removed 10 bases from V and 12 bases from J; junction bases left unmatched: 16. Germline V gene lookup returns CDR1 MNHNS and CDR2 SASEGT. The CDR3 DNA is TGTGCCACCCTCCCCCGGGGACTAGCGGGAGGTCATCGGCAGTTCTTC. Amino acids: CATLPRGLAGGHRQFF.

CDR3 amino acids: CSATTQDSSTDTQYF. DNA of the CDR3: TGCAGTGCGACGACCCAGGATTCTAGCACAGATACGCAGTATTTT. This chain joins TRBV20-1 and TRBJ2-3; D is undetermined. The V gene lost 6 bases and the J gene lost 0 bases, with 16 bases spanning the gap. The CDR3 loop spans 15 amino acids. CDR1 is DFQATT, CDR2 SNEGSKA, per germline (reference sequence).

CDR3 DNA: TGTGCCACCAGCAGAGACAGGGCCCGGGGTGAGCAGTTCTTC. Translation: CATSRDRARGEQFF. The chain carries TRBV15 and TRBJ2-1, with D tentatively TRBD1 or TRBD2 (5 bases each). This CDR3 has 14 amino acids. Deletions cut 0 bases from V and 9 bases from J, with 12 bases between. Germline lookup yields CDR1 LNHNV and CDR2 YYDKDF (reference sequence).

The sample holds one count of this clonotype. A single base separates this from a much larger clone, so it may be a read error. The V call is TRBV10-3, the J call TRBJ2-7, with D tentatively TRBD1 or TRBD2 (6 bases each). The CDR3 is 14 amino acids. Germline V gene data show CDR1 as ENHRY and CDR2 as SYGVKD. V lost 6 bases and J lost 5, with 17 bases in between. In nucleotides, the CDR3 is TGTGCCATCAGCCCAGGGCTGGGGGGCGACGAGCAGTACTTC. It specifies CAISPGLGGDEQYF.

As regards this clonotype: A much larger clone differs from this one at a single base, so this may be a read error. V and J are TRBV20-1 and TRBJ2-3, with 9 nucleotides matching TRBD2. Germline CDR1 is DFQATT and CDR2 is SNEGSKA (reference sequence). The CDR3 is 13 residues long. The CDR3 protein is CGGEGLAGDTQYF. CDR3 nucleotide sequence: TGCGGTGGCGAGGGTCTAGCGGGGGATACGCAGTATTTT.

V gene TRBV20-1 combines with J gene TRBJ2-5; 12 bases are shared with TRBD1. This CDR3 is built from 14 residues. V gave up 3 bases and J gave up 11 bases; unmatched junction bases: 10. CDR1 DFQATT and CDR2 SNEGSKA come from the germline V gene (reference sequence). In DNA form, the CDR3 reads TGCAGTGCTAGCCCGGGACAGGGGGCGTCTGCACAGTACTTC. Translating gives CSASPGQGASAQYF.

This clonotype has only a few counts. The chain uses TRBV10-3 and TRBJ1-1, with TRBD1 identical over 11 bases. The CDR3 totals 18 residues. Trimming at V came to 2 bases and at J to 3 bases, leaving 11 bases not matched to a gene. In germline, CDR1 is ENHRY, CDR2 SYGVKD. CDR3 residues: CAISERWGTGGTDTEAFF. The CDR3 region has the DNA TGTGCCATCAGTGAGAGGTGGGGGACAGGGGGAACGGACACTGAAGCTTTCTTT.

The chain uses TRBV6-5 and TRBJ2-1; TRBD2 matches at 8 bases. Germline CDR1 reads MNHEY; CDR2 reads SVGAGI. The CDR3 consists of 14 residues. V gave up 11 bases and J gave up 3 bases; unmatched junction bases: 9. Written as DNA, the CDR3 is TGTGCCGGCTGCCCGGGAGGGATCTACAATGAGCAGTTCTTC. Translated, it gives CAGCPGGIYNEQFF.

This sequence joins TRBV12-3 or TRBV12-4 and TRBJ2-5; D is unresolved. V was cut by 6 bases and J by 6 bases, with 11 bases left in between. This CDR3 spans 12 amino acids. The chain's CDR3 is CASRESIKTQYF. CDR3 nucleotide sequence: TGTGCCAGCAGAGAGAGCATCAAGACCCAGTACTTC.

This clonotype was counted between two and nine times. The chain joins TRBV7-9 to TRBJ1-1; D is unresolved. Germline-derived CDR1 and CDR2 are SEHNR and FQNEAQ (reference sequence). The CDR3 consists of 13 residues. Trimming removed 6 bases at V and 2 bases at J, with 10 bases between. CDR3 DNA sequence: TGTGCCAGCAGTGGGCGAGGTAACACTGAAGCTTTCTTT. It yields the protein CASSGRGNTEAFF.

This clonotype came up a few times. V is TRBV12-3 or TRBV12-4 and J is TRBJ2-1, with 13 bases fitting TRBD2. The V segment lost 4 bases and the J segment 1 base; nucleotides outside the gene matches: 7. The CDR3 runs 18 residues. The CDR3: CASSSRLAGGPSYNEQFF. DNA of the CDR3: TGTGCCAGCAGTTCGCGACTAGCGGGGGGACCTTCCTACAATGAGCAGTTCTTC.

As to this clonotype: At one boundary the junction diverges from the germline segment, which might be a read error. The gene calls are TRBV5-1 and TRBJ1-2; a weak D match, TRBD1 (6 bases). The CDR3 spans 14 residues. The germline V gene has CDR1 SGHRS and CDR2 YFSETQ. CDR3 residues: CASSLATGSYDYTF. The CDR3 bases are TGCGCCAGCAGCTTGGCGACAGGATCCTATGACTACACCTTC.

The chain couples TRBV12-3 or TRBV12-4 to TRBJ2-7; D unclear. The CDR3 spans 13 residues. V dropped 6 bases and J dropped 3 bases, with 12 bases sitting between them. CDR3 DNA: TGTGCCAGCAGGTCATCTCCCCACTACGAGCAGTACTTC. Protein sequence: CASRSSPHYEQYF.